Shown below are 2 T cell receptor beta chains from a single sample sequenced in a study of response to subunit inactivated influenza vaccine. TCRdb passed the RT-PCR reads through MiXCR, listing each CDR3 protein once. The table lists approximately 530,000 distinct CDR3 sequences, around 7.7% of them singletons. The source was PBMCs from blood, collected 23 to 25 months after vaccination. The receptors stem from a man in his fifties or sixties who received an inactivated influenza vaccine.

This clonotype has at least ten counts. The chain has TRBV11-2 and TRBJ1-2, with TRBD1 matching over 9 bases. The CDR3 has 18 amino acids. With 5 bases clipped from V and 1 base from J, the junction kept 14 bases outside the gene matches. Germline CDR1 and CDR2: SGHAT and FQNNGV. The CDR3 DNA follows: TGTGCCAGCAGCCCCCGGTGGCTACAGGGGGCAGGTAACTATGGCTACACCTTC. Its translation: CASSPRWLQGAGNYGYTF.

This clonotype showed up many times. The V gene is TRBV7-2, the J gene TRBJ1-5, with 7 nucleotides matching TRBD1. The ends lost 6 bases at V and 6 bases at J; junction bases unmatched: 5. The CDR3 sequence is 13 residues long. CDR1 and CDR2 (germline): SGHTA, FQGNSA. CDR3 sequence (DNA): TGTGCCAGCAGTCGTGACAGGGTTCAGCCCCAGCATTTT. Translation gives CASSRDRVQPQHF. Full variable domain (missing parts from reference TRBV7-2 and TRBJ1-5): GAGVSQSPSNKVTEKGKDVELRCDPISGHTALYWYRQSLGQGLEFLIYFQGNSAPDKSGLPSDRFSAERTGGSVSTLTIQRTQQEDSAVYLCASSRDRVQPQHFGDGTRLSIL.